This passage covers 12 T cell receptor beta chains from one sample sequenced in a study of identical twins. TCRdb used MiXCR to reprocess the 5' RACE reads, holding one entry per CDR3 protein. The sample holds roughly 1,500,000 distinct CDR3 sequences, more than 30% seen once. Specimen: cord blood. The receptors shown here come from a newborn girl in good health.

In this sample, this clonotype turned up a few times. This chain uses TRBV25-1 with TRBJ2-2, with D perhaps TRBD1 or TRBD2 (5 bases each). This CDR3 is 18 amino acids long. The germline V gene encodes CDR1 MGHDK and CDR2 SYGVNS. Trimming left V 5 bases short and J 6 bases short, with 25 bases between. The CDR3 spells CASSFAGPGPSTPGELFF. Written as DNA, the CDR3 is TGTGCCAGCAGTTTTGCAGGACCGGGACCCTCTACCCCCGGGGAGCTGTTTTTT.

The rearrangement uses TRBV29-1 and TRBJ2-1; D is perhaps TRBD1 (6 bases). There are 12 residues in the CDR3. Looked up from germline, CDR1 is SQVTM and CDR2 is ANQGSEA. The V and J ends lost 3 bases and 9 bases respectively, with 12 bases between them. The CDR3 loop is CSVDNRAAEQFF. The CDR3 nucleotides are TGCAGCGTTGACAACAGGGCCGCTGAGCAGTTCTTC.

This clonotype was seen more than once but under ten times. The V gene is TRBV2, the J gene TRBJ2-4; possible D gene TRBD2, 7 bases. The J call could be wrong; TRBJ2-7 is a better fit for the DNA end. The CDR3 spans 11 residues. Germline V gene lookup returns CDR1 SNHLY and CDR2 FYNNEI. The CDR3 sequence: CASGGAHEQYF. The CDR3 nucleotides read TGTGCCAGCGGGGGGGCCCACGAGCAGTACTTC.

The rearrangement joins TRBV2 to TRBJ1-4; 9 positions agree with TRBD1. Germline V gene sequence: CDR1 SNHLY, CDR2 FYNNEI. The CDR3 totals 15 residues. The J segment lost 8 bases and the V segment lost 6 bases, leaving 10 bases of the junction unmatched. CDR3 in DNA: TGTGCCAGCAGACCACAGGGGGCCAGTGGAGAAAAACTGTTTTTT. This translates into CASRPQGASGEKLFF. Together with reference TRBV2 and TRBJ1-4, the CDR3 gives the full variable domain: EPEVTQTPSHQVTQMGQEVILRCVPISNHLYFYWYRQILGQKVEFLVSFYNNEISEKSEIFDDQFSVERPDGSNFTLKIRSTKLEDSAMYFCASRPQGASGEKLFFGSGTQLSVL.

This clonotype was detected ten times or more. The genes are TRBV10-3 and TRBJ2-7, with no clear D. CDR3 size: 11 residues. The V end lost 4 bases, the J end lost 3 bases, and 4 bases lay between the germline ends. Germline assignment: CDR1 ENHRY and CDR2 SYGVKD. The CDR3 DNA follows: TGTGCCATCAGTGGGGGCTACGAGCAGTACTTC. It yields the protein CAISGGYEQYF.

This chain links TRBV27 with TRBJ2-7; 8 bases fit TRBD1. V lost 3 bases to trimming and J lost 3 bases; unmatched junction nucleotides: 7. This CDR3 comprises 15 residues. Germline lookup yields CDR1 MNHEY and CDR2 SMNVEV (reference sequence). The CDR3 sequence: CASSLTGAPDYEQYF. Here the CDR3 DNA reads TGTGCCAGCAGTTTGACAGGGGCCCCCGACTACGAGCAGTACTTC.

The J gene is TRBJ1-1, the V gene TRBV7-9; 9 positions agree with TRBD1. Germline values: CDR1 SEHNR, CDR2 FQNEAQ (reference sequence). The CDR3 runs 14 residues. After removal of 2 bases from V and 11 bases from J, the junction contained 9 bases not matched to a gene. The CDR3: CASSLPQGASCAFF. As DNA, the CDR3 is TGTGCCAGCAGCTTACCACAGGGGGCGAGTTGCGCTTTCTTT.

V usage is TRBV7-2 and J usage is TRBJ1-5; D perhaps matches TRBD1 (5 bases). CDR1 and CDR2 from the germline V gene are SGHTA and FQGNSA. The ends were cut back, 1 base at V and 0 bases at J, with 10 bases in the middle. The CDR3 contains 16 residues. CDR3 region: CASSLEGAYSNQPQHF. CDR3 bases: TGTGCCAGCAGCTTAGAAGGGGCGTATAGCAATCAGCCCCAGCATTTT.

The V and J genes are TRBV10-3 and TRBJ1-1; D uncertain. CDR3 size: 12 residues. Trimming left V 6 bases short and J 4 bases short, with 9 bases between. Germline loops: CDR1 ENHRY, CDR2 SYGVKD. The CDR3 nucleotides read TGTGCCATCAGGGGAAGCGTCACTGAAGCTTTCTTT. This translates into CAIRGSVTEAFF.

This clonotype was observed a handful of times. This chain links TRBV29-1 with TRBJ2-1; 11 bases are shared with TRBD1. Germline trimming cut 4 bases from V and 9 bases from J; bases unmatched to any gene: 2. Germline V gene lookup returns CDR1 SQVTM and CDR2 ANQGSEA. This CDR3 has 12 amino acids. The CDR3 DNA reads as TGCAGCGTTGGGACAGGGGGCTTTGAGCAGTTCTTC. Amino acid sequence: CSVGTGGFEQFF.

The rearrangement uses TRBV20-1 and TRBJ2-7, with D perhaps given as TRBD1 or TRBD2 (5 bases each). CDR1 and CDR2 (germline): DFQATT, SNEGSKA (reference sequence). Trimming cost V 3 bases and J 5 bases, with 14 bases left between them. This CDR3 spans 13 amino acids. CDR3 DNA sequence: TGCAGTGCTAGCCGACCGGGACCCCACGAGCAGTACTTC. It specifies CSASRPGPHEQYF.

The rearrangement uses TRBV20-1 and TRBJ1-4, with D possibly matching TRBD1 (6 bases). CDR1 and CDR2 (germline): DFQATT, SNEGSKA (reference sequence). The V gene lost 3 bases and the J gene lost 7 bases, with 21 bases spanning the gap. The CDR3 consists of 16 residues. The CDR3 region has the DNA TGCAGTGCTAGGCCCAGGAGGGGGGCACGTTCTGAAAAACTGTTTTTT. It codes for CSARPRRGARSEKLFF.